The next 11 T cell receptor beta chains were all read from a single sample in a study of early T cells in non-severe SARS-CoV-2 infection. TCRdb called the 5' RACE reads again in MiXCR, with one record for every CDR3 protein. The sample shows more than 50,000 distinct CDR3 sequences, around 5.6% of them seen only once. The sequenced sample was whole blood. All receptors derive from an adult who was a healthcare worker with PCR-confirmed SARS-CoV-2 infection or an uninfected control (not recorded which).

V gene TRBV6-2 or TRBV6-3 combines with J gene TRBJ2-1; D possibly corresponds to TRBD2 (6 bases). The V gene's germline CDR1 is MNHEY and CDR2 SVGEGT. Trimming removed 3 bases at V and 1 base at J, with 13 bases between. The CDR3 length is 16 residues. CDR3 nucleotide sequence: TGTGCCAGCAGTTATCTGGCGGAGGGATCCTACAATGAGCAGTTCTTC. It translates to CASSYLAEGSYNEQFF.

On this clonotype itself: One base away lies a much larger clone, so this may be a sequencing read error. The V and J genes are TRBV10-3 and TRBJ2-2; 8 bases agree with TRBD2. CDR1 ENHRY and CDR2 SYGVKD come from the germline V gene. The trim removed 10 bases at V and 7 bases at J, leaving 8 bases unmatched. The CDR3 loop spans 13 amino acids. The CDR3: CATNGRALGELFF. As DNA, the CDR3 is TGTGCCACTAACGGGAGGGCGCTCGGGGAGCTGTTTTTT.

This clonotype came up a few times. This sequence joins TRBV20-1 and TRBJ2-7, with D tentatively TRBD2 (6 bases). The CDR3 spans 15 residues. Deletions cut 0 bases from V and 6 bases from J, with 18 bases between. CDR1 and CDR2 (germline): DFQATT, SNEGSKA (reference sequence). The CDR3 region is CSARDPWGEAPEQYF. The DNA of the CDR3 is TGCAGTGCTAGAGACCCTTGGGGGGAGGCTCCCGAGCAGTACTTC.

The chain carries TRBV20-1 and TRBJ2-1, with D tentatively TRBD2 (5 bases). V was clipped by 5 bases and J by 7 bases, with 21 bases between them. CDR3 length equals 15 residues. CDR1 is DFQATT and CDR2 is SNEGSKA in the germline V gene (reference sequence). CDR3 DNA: TGCAGTGCTCTCCGAGCGGAGACCTTTGGGAATGAGCAGTTCTTC. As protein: CSALRAETFGNEQFF.

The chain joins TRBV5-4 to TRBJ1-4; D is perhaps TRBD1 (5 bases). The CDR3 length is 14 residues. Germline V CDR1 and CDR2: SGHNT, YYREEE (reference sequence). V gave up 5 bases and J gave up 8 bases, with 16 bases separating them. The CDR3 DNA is TGTGCCAGCAGTAGTGACAGACGGCAAGAAAAACTGTTTTTT. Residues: CASSSDRRQEKLFF.

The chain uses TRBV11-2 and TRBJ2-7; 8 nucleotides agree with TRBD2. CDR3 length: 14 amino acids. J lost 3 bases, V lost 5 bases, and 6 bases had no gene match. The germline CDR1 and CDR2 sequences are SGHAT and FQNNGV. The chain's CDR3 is CASSPAAGGYEQYF. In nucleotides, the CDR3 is TGTGCCAGCAGCCCGGCCGCGGGGGGCTACGAGCAGTACTTC.

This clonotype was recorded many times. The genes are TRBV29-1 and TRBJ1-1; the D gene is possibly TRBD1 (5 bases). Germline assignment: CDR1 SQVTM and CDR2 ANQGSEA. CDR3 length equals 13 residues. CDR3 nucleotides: TGCACCTTCCGCTGGGGCCTGAACACTGAAGCTTTCTTT. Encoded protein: CTFRWGLNTEAFF.

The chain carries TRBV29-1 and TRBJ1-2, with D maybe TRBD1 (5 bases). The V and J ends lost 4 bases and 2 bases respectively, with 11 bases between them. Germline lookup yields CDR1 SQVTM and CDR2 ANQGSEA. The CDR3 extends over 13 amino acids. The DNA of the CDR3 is TGCAGCGTTGCCGGGACGGAAAACTATGGCTACACCTTC. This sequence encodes CSVAGTENYGYTF.

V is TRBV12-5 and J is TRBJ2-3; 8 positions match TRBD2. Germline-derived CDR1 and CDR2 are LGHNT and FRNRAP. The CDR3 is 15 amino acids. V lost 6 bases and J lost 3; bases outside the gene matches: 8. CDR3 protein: CASGATGTRTDTQYF. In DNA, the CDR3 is TGTGCTAGTGGCGCCACCGGGACTAGAACAGATACGCAGTATTTT.

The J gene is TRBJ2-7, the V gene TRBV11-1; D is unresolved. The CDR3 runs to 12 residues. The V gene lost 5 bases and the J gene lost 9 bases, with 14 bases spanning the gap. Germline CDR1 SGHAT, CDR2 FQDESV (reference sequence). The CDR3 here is CASSIRQGWQYF. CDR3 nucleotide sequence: TGTGCCAGCAGCATACGACAAGGGTGGCAGTACTTC.

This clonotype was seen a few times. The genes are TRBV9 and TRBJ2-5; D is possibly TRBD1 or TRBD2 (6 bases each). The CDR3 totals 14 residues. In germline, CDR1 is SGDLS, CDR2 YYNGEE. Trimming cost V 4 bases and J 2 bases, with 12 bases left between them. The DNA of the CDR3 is TGTGCCAGCAGCCCCCGGGGGCGACAAGAGACCCAGTACTTC. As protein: CASSPRGRQETQYF.